These T cell receptor beta chains were read from a single sample in a study of blood T cell repertoires in COVID-19. The table came from immunoSEQ multiplex PCR; TCRdb's copy has only in-frame clones and leaves some out. There are 50,000 to 65,000 clones in the sample; less than 90% occur only once, and 1.3% lies in the top ten. The sample was peripheral blood. These receptors all come from a man aged 60-69 years with acute or convalescent COVID-19. CDR3s include the opening cysteine and the closing phenylalanine or tryptophan. A D gene is named only where the DNA matches it firmly. A row's size may be missing; if present it is once, few, many or a size class.

TRBV4-1	.	.	TRBJ1-1	CASSPTRDFSNTEAFF	TGCGCCAGCAGCCCAACACGGGACTTTTCGAACACTGAAGCTTTCTTT
TRBV6-2/TRBV6-3	TRBD1	.	TRBJ1-2	CASSPGQGVYGYTF	TGTGCCAGCAGTCCGGGACAGGGGGTATATGGCTACACCTTC
TRBV6-2/TRBV6-3	.	.	TRBJ2-7	CASSYTLGQRDNYEQYF	TGTGCCAGCAGTTACACCCTCGGTCAAAGAGATAACTACGAGCAGTACTTC
TRBV19	TRBD2	.	TRBJ2-1	CASSMLHLGLAGYNEQFF	TGTGCCAGTAGTATGCTACATCTGGGACTAGCGGGGTACAATGAGCAGTTCTTC
TRBV27	TRBD2	once	TRBJ2-7	CASKPGLESVEQYF	TGTGCCAGCAAGCCGGGACTAGAGTCTGTCGAGCAGTACTTC
TRBV5-1	.	.	TRBJ2-6	CASSSQGGGANVLTF	TGCGCCAGCAGCTCACAGGGTGGTGGGGCCAACGTCCTGACTTTC
TRBV5-4	.	few	TRBJ2-7	CASSFYQGPREQYF	TGTGCCAGCAGCTTTTACCAGGGTCCACGGGAGCAGTACTTC
TRBV4-2	TRBD1	.	TRBJ2-7	CASSQTTGGLSYEQYF	TGTGCCAGCAGCCAGACGACAGGGGGTCTCTCCTACGAGCAGTACTTC
TRBV6-2/TRBV6-3	TRBD2	.	TRBJ2-7	CASSSAGTSFYEQYF	TGTGCCAGCAGTTCTGCCGGGACTAGCTTCTACGAGCAGTACTTC
TRBV5-4	.	once	TRBJ1-1	CASSLGPEAFF	TGTGCCAGCAGCTTGGGGCCTGAAGCTTTCTTT
TRBV18	.	.	TRBJ1-2	CASSPTQVDRYYGYTF	TGTGCCAGCTCACCAACACAGGTGGACCGCTATTATGGCTACACCTTC
TRBV19	.	.	TRBJ1-6	CASSPERGLSSYNSPLHF	TGTGCCAGTAGTCCCGAGAGAGGCCTGAGCTCCTATAATTCACCCCTCCACTTT
TRBV2	.	.	TRBJ1-1	CASSRSLNTEAFF	TGTGCCAGCAGCCGTTCCCTGAACACTGAAGCTTTCTTT
TRBV19	TRBD1	.	TRBJ1-1	CASSIQAGGTEAFF	TGTGCCAGTAGTATACAGGCAGGGGGTACTGAAGCTTTCTTT
TRBV27	.	.	TRBJ2-2	CASTSGRGTGELFF	TGTGCCAGCACGTCGGGCAGGGGCACCGGGGAGCTGTTTTTT
TRBV9	.	once	TRBJ2-1	CASSTGLNEQFF	TGTGCCAGCAGCACAGGGTTAAATGAGCAGTTCTTC
TRBV19	.	.	TRBJ2-2	CASSIAAGQSTGELFF	TGTGCCAGTAGTATAGCCGCGGGTCAGAGTACCGGGGAGCTGTTTTTT
TRBV5-1	.	.	TRBJ1-1	CASSLTGSNTEAFF	TGCGCCAGCAGCTTGACAGGGAGTAACACTGAAGCTTTCTTT
TRBV5-1	TRBD1	once	TRBJ2-1	CASRQGANEQFF	TGCGCCAGCAGACAGGGGGCGAATGAGCAGTTCTTC
TRBV18	.	.	TRBJ1-1	CASSPGPRAEAFF	TGTGCCAGCTCACCGGGTCCACGGGCTGAAGCTTTCTTT
TRBV5-6	TRBD1	once	TRBJ2-1	CASSSGQGLSSYNEQFF	TGTGCCAGCAGCTCGGGACAGGGCTTGAGCTCCTACAATGAGCAGTTCTTC
TRBV6-6	TRBD1	once	TRBJ2-7	CASSLRGTGIEQYF	TGTGCCAGCAGCCTCAGAGGGACAGGGATCGAGCAGTACTTC
TRBV12-3/TRBV12-4	.	.	TRBJ2-2	CASSPLVTGELFF	TGTGCCAGCAGTCCTCTCGTCACCGGGGAGCTGTTTTTT
TRBV18	TRBD1	.	TRBJ2-7	CASSPDRGREQYF	TGTGCCAGCTCACCTGACAGGGGACGCGAGCAGTACTTC
TRBV5-4	TRBD1	.	TRBJ1-1	CASSPVDRATEAFF	TGTGCCAGCAGCCCGGTCGACAGGGCCACTGAAGCTTTCTTT
TRBV28	.	.	TRBJ2-7	CASRDSDSYEQYF	TGTGCCAGCAGGGACAGTGACTCCTACGAGCAGTACTTC
TRBV5-1	.	few	TRBJ2-1	CASNNNEQFF	TGCGCCAGCAATAACAATGAGCAGTTCTTC
TRBV15	.	.	TRBJ2-5	CATSPRNRDSTQYF	TGTGCCACCAGCCCCCGGAACCGGGACTCTACCCAGTACTTC
TRBV11-3	TRBD1	.	TRBJ2-3	CASSLFKSDRRSSTDTQYF	TGTGCCAGCAGCTTATTCAAATCGGACAGGAGATCTAGCACAGATACGCAGTATTTT
TRBV9	TRBD2	.	TRBJ2-1	CASSVASGGLYNEQFF	TGTGCCAGCAGCGTAGCTAGCGGGGGTCTCTACAATGAGCAGTTCTTC
TRBV19	.	.	TRBJ1-5	CASAQGSPFDQPQHF	TGTGCCAGTGCACAGGGTTCCCCTTTCGATCAGCCCCAGCATTTT
TRBV7-9	TRBD2	.	TRBJ2-1	CASSLLAGGPRYEQFF	TGTGCCAGCAGCTTACTAGCGGGGGGGCCTCGCTATGAGCAGTTCTTC
TRBV15	TRBD2	.	TRBJ2-2	CATSRGLAGGQSGELFF	TGTGCCACCAGCAGAGGACTAGCGGGAGGGCAGAGCGGGGAGCTGTTTTTT
TRBV16	TRBD1	once	TRBJ1-6	CASSPRTGGVSPLHF	TGTGCCAGCAGCCCCCGGACAGGGGGAGTTTCACCCCTCCACTTT
TRBV2	TRBD2	.	TRBJ2-1	CASSGASGRVNEQFF	TGTGCCAGCAGTGGGGCTAGCGGGAGGGTTAATGAGCAGTTCTTC
TRBV7-9	.	.	TRBJ1-2	CASSLGSNRRNYGYTF	TGTGCCAGCAGCTTAGGGTCGAACAGGCGCAACTATGGCTACACCTTC
TRBV6-5	.	.	TRBJ2-7	CASSYDAVYYEQYF	TGTGCCAGCAGTTACGATGCGGTTTACTACGAGCAGTACTTC